The 26 T cell receptor beta chains listed next were all sequenced from one sample in a study of blood T cell repertoires in COVID-19. Clones were read by immunoSEQ multiplex PCR, and TCRdb kept only the in-frame ones, dropping some. The profile shows tens of thousands of clones, 86% of them singletons. Material for sequencing was peripheral blood. The receptors shown here come from a man aged 65 to 79 with active COVID-19.

The V gene is TRBV5-1, the J gene TRBJ2-1, with D perhaps TRBD1 (5 bases). CDR3 length: 13 amino acids. V was pared by 4 bases and J by 8 bases, with 13 bases between. CDR1 and CDR2 from the germline V gene are SGHRS and YFSETQ. CDR3 DNA sequence: TGCGCCAGCAGCCCCCAGGGAATCGATGAGCAGTTCTTC. Its translation: CASSPQGIDEQFF.

J is TRBJ2-7 and V is TRBV7-8; TRBD2 matches at 12 bases. Trimming cost V 3 bases and J 3 bases; bases outside gene matches: 9. The length of the CDR3 is 17 residues. CDR1 and CDR2 (germline): SGHVS, FQNEAQ. The CDR3 reads CASSLALLAGGYYEQYF. The CDR3 DNA follows: TGTGCCAGCAGCTTGGCCCTACTAGCGGGGGGATACTACGAGCAGTACTTC.

This clone was detected once. The chain recombines TRBV2 with TRBJ1-4; 7 nucleotides line up with TRBD1. Germline lookup yields CDR1 SNHLY and CDR2 FYNNEI. CDR3 length: 13 amino acids. Losses at the gene ends were 8 bases for V and 8 bases for J; bases not matched to a gene: 8. CDR3 sequence reads: CASETGMEEKLFF. The CDR3 DNA reads as TGTGCCAGCGAGACAGGGATGGAGGAAAAACTGTTTTTT. The complete variable domain, with remaining parts taken from reference TRBV2 and TRBJ1-4, reads EPEVTQTPSHQVTQMGQEVILRCVPISNHLYFYWYRQILGQKVEFLVSFYNNEISEKSEIFDDQFSVERPDGSNFTLKIRSTKLEDSAMYFCASETGMEEKLFFGSGTQLSVL.

The chain uses TRBV28 and TRBJ2-2; 9 bases are a match to TRBD1. The V gene's germline CDR1 is MDHEN and CDR2 SYDVKM. The trim removed 7 bases at V and 1 base at J, leaving 7 bases unmatched. The CDR3 is 16 residues long. The CDR3 DNA follows: TGTGCCAGCAATGCGCCGGGACAGGGGAACACCGGGGAGCTGTTTTTT. Translating gives CASNAPGQGNTGELFF.

The chain recombines TRBV18 with TRBJ1-5; a weak D match, TRBD1 (6 bases). Germline CDR1 is KGHSH and CDR2 is LQKENI. The CDR3 runs to 15 residues. V gave up 3 bases and J gave up 0 bases, with 9 bases separating them. Here the CDR3 DNA reads TGTGCCAGCTCACCCGACAGGTATAGCAATCAGCCCCAGCATTTT. Translation gives CASSPDRYSNQPQHF.

The V call is TRBV18, the J call TRBJ2-7; no clear D. Trimming removed 4 bases at V and 2 bases at J, with 12 bases between. Germline V CDR1 and CDR2: KGHSH, LQKENI. The CDR3 runs to 14 residues. CDR3 sequence reads: CASSLDLAPYEQYF. CDR3 DNA sequence: TGTGCCAGCTCACTCGACTTAGCCCCCTACGAGCAGTACTTC.

The chain uses TRBV5-4 and TRBJ1-2; 7 nucleotides align to TRBD1. Losses at the gene ends were 2 bases for V and 7 bases for J; bases not matched to a gene: 8. The CDR3 totals 14 residues. Looked up from germline, CDR1 is SGHNT and CDR2 is YYREEE (reference sequence). CDR3 bases: TGTGCCAGCAGCTTCGCCAGGGGGATGGGTGGCTACACCTTC. It codes for CASSFARGMGGYTF.

This clone was detected once. The chain recombines TRBV6-2 or TRBV6-3 with TRBJ2-7; no definite D call. This CDR3 has 13 residues. Germline lookup yields CDR1 MNHEY and CDR2 SVGEGT. Trimming stripped 2 bases from V and 0 bases from J, with 5 bases between. CDR3 coding DNA: TGTGCCAGCAGTTACGGCGGCTCCTACGAGCAGTACTTC. This gives the protein CASSYGGSYEQYF.

The V and J genes are TRBV7-2 and TRBJ1-1; D is perhaps TRBD1 (5 bases). CDR1 and CDR2 (germline): SGHTA, FQGNSA. Trimming took off 4 bases at V and 6 bases at J, with 12 bases between the two ends. The CDR3 sequence is 13 residues long. In DNA, the CDR3 is TGTGCCAGCAGCTCCGTTGGGGGGGCTGAAGCTTTCTTT. This codes for CASSSVGGAEAFF.

The V gene is TRBV2, the J gene TRBJ1-3, with D possibly TRBD1 on 6 matching bases. This CDR3 region has 15 residues. The germline V gene encodes CDR1 SNHLY and CDR2 FYNNEI. Trimming removed 3 bases from V and 2 bases from J, with 11 bases in between. CDR3 bases: TGTGCCAGCAGTGAGGGGGGGGCGCCTGGAAACACCATATATTTT. Translated: CASSEGGAPGNTIYF.

V gene TRBV19 combines with J gene TRBJ2-5; possibly TRBD2 for D (6 bases). The CDR3 consists of 13 residues. CDR1 is LNHDA, CDR2 SQIVND, per germline (reference sequence). Trimming pared 3 bases from V and 5 bases from J, leaving 10 bases between. CDR3 in DNA: TGTGCCAGTAGTATGAGGGAGGAGGAGACCCAGTACTTC. Protein: CASSMREEETQYF.

The rearrangement joins TRBV24-1 to TRBJ1-5, with a tentative D call TRBD1 (5 bases). Looked up from germline, CDR1 is KGHDR and CDR2 is SFDVKD. CDR3 length: 14 amino acids. Trimming took off 3 bases at V and 4 bases at J, with 9 bases between the two ends. The DNA for the CDR3 is TGTGCCACCAGTGATAGGGGCGAGAATCAGCCCCAGCATTTT. Amino acid sequence: CATSDRGENQPQHF.

CDR3 region: CASIRGWNEQYF. The CDR3 DNA follows: TGTGCCAGCATCAGGGGTTGGAACGAGCAGTACTTC. The chain joins TRBV2 to TRBJ2-7, with D possibly matching TRBD1 (6 bases). Trimming pared 7 bases from V and 5 bases from J, leaving 12 bases between. This CDR3 comprises 12 residues. Germline CDR1 and CDR2: SNHLY and FYNNEI.

The V gene is TRBV6-2 or TRBV6-3, the J gene TRBJ2-4; D is unresolved. V lost 4 bases and J lost 3, with 19 bases in between. In germline, CDR1 is MNHEY, CDR2 SVGEGT. The CDR3 is 17 residues long. The CDR3 loop reads CASSSPVMDQVKNIQYF. The CDR3 bases are TGTGCCAGCAGTTCCCCGGTGATGGATCAGGTCAAAAACATTCAGTACTTC.

The CDR3 sequence: CASSPDSLAKNIQYF. The CDR3 DNA follows: TGTGCCAGCTCACCCGACAGCCTAGCCAAAAACATTCAGTACTTC. The gene calls are TRBV18 and TRBJ2-4, with D possibly matching TRBD1 (5 bases). Trimming stripped 3 bases from V and 0 bases from J, with 9 bases between. Germline-derived CDR1 and CDR2 are KGHSH and LQKENI. The CDR3 contains 15 residues.

This chain connects TRBV27 to TRBJ2-1, with D perhaps TRBD1 (5 bases). The V end was cut by 3 bases, the J end by 5 bases, with 20 bases between. The CDR3 totals 17 residues. In germline, CDR1 is MNHEY, CDR2 SMNVEV (reference sequence). This CDR3 reads CASSLRSGWGKDNEQFF. DNA for the CDR3: TGTGCCAGCAGTTTGAGGTCAGGGTGGGGTAAGGACAATGAGCAGTTCTTC.

This chain joins TRBV24-1 and TRBJ2-3; 12 bases line up with TRBD1. Germline V CDR1 and CDR2: KGHDR, SFDVKD. V was pared by 0 bases and J by 4 bases, with 7 bases of the junction left unmatched. The CDR3 runs 18 residues. CDR3 bases: TGTGCCACCAGTGATTTGCGCAGGGACAGGGGGCGCCCAGATACGCAGTATTTT. As protein: CATSDLRRDRGRPDTQYF.

The V and J genes are TRBV3-1 (or the pseudogene TRBV3-2) and TRBJ2-6, with D perhaps matching TRBD1 (6 bases). In germline, CDR1 is LGHDT, CDR2 YNNKEL (reference sequence). The CDR3 contains 19 residues. V was trimmed by 0 bases and J by 0 bases, leaving 15 bases between them. The CDR3: CASSQDITGTSSGANVLTF. CDR3 nucleotides: TGTGCCAGCAGCCAAGATATAACAGGGACCAGCTCTGGGGCCAACGTCCTGACTTTC.

This clone was picked up a small number of times. This chain links TRBV19 with TRBJ1-1; 7 bases line up with TRBD1. Germline-derived CDR1 and CDR2 are LNHDA and SQIVND (reference sequence). V gave up 9 bases and J gave up 4 bases; unmatched junction bases: 5. The CDR3 runs to 12 residues. DNA of the CDR3: TGTGCCAGACGACAGGGTAGCACTGAAGCTTTCTTT. Translated: CARRQGSTEAFF.

The V and J genes are TRBV30 and TRBJ1-1; no clear D. The germline CDR1 and CDR2 sequences are GTSNPN and SVGIG (reference sequence). The CDR3 loop spans 12 amino acids. Trimming pared 4 bases from V and 1 base from J, leaving 7 bases between. CDR3 protein: CAWKGGNTEAFF. CDR3 nucleotides: TGTGCCTGGAAGGGAGGGAACACTGAAGCTTTCTTT.

The CDR3 reads CASSLGWGGLETQYF. CDR3 in DNA: TGTGCCAGCAGCTTAGGGTGGGGGGGGCTGGAGACCCAGTACTTC. The chain links TRBV7-2 to TRBJ2-5, with TRBD2 as a possible D gene (7 bases). The CDR3 runs to 15 residues. V was cut by 1 base and J by 5 bases, with 14 bases left in between. CDR1 SGHTA and CDR2 FQGNSA come from the germline V gene.

This chain links TRBV25-1 with TRBJ1-2; 9 bases match TRBD1. The V and J ends lost 3 bases and 6 bases, in that order; junction bases with no gene match: 2. The germline CDR1 and CDR2 sequences are MGHDK and SYGVNS. This CDR3 has 13 residues. The CDR3 protein is CASSDRTGDGYTF. The CDR3 nucleotides read TGTGCCAGCAGTGACCGGACAGGGGATGGCTACACCTTC.

This clone has a single count. V and J are TRBV5-6 and TRBJ1-6; D is uncertain. This CDR3 has 16 amino acids. V was cut by 1 base and J by 5 bases, with 13 bases left in between. Germline loops: CDR1 SGHDT, CDR2 YYEEEE. CDR3 nucleotide sequence: TGTGCCAGCAGCTTGAGAACGGGAGGGAATAATTCACCCCTCCACTTT. Protein sequence: CASSLRTGGNNSPLHF.

The chain couples TRBV4-1 to TRBJ2-2; D is possibly TRBD2 (7 bases). Trimming stripped 8 bases from V and 5 bases from J, with 15 bases between. This CDR3 has 14 residues. Germline V gene lookup returns CDR1 MGHRA and CDR2 YSYEKL. The CDR3 protein is CASRGAGLTGELFF. DNA for the CDR3: TGCGCCAGCCGGGGGGCAGGGTTGACCGGGGAGCTGTTTTTT.

This clone came up once. The chain recombines TRBV11-2 with TRBJ1-2, with D perhaps matching TRBD1 (5 bases). The CDR3 covers 13 residues. Germline assignment: CDR1 SGHAT and CDR2 FQNNGV. Trimming took 6 bases from V and 7 from J, leaving 15 bases between them. The CDR3 is CASSPGGAGGYTF. CDR3 nucleotides: TGTGCCAGCAGTCCCGGCGGGGCCGGTGGCTACACCTTC.

This rearrangement joins TRBV21-1 to TRBJ2-1; the table names TRBD1, a call not compared with the DNA. TRBV21-1 is a pseudogene segment. The CDR3 runs to 20 residues. The CDR3 DNA is TGTGCCAGCAGCAAGTCGGGCCTGCGGGCCGAAGGACAGGGACCCAATGAGCAGTTCTTC. Translated, it gives CASSKSGLRAEGQGPNEQFF.